The 26 T cell receptor beta chains reported below all come from one sample, sequenced in a study of tumor and adjacent non-tumor tissue in lung cancer. The template was RNA from unsorted bulk tissue. The library came from three nested PCR rounds adapted from ARM-PCR protocols. TCRdb used MiXCR to reprocess the multiplex PCR reads, holding one entry per CDR3 protein. This sample yields just over 200,000 distinct CDR3 sequences, of which 71% are seen a single time; around 27% belongs to the top ten. The sequenced material came from lung tumor tissue. The receptor set was obtained from a man aged 55 to 70 with non-small cell lung cancer.

As regards this clonotype: The CDR3 does not end in the conserved phenylalanine or tryptophan, so this is likely a read error. The CDR3 DNA is TGCAGTGGTCAGGGGGGAGGCTACGAGCAGTACATC. This codes for CSGQGGGYEQYI. The rearrangement uses TRBV20-1 and TRBJ2-7; D is perhaps TRBD1 (7 bases). V was shortened by 7 bases and J by 3 bases, with 13 bases between the two germline ends. Germline CDR1 is DFQATT and CDR2 is SNEGSKA (reference sequence). The CDR3 is 12 amino acids.

V and J are TRBV28 and TRBJ1-4, with D unresolved. Per the germline V gene, CDR1 is MDHEN and CDR2 is SYDVKM. This CDR3 comprises 11 residues. The CDR3, as DNA: TGTGTCAACAGCTTAGGTGAAAAACTGTTTTTT. Its translation is CVNSLGEKLFF.

As for this clonotype: A much larger clone differs from this one at a single base, so this may be a read error. This chain joins TRBV12-3 or TRBV12-4 and TRBJ2-1, with D perhaps given as TRBD1 or TRBD2 (5 bases each). The V end lost 5 bases, the J end lost 8 bases, and 13 bases lay between the germline ends. The CDR3 covers 13 residues. The DNA for the CDR3 is TGTGCCAGCAGTCCCCGGGGCATGGATGAGCAGTTCTTC. Its translation: CASSPRGMDEQFF.

This clonotype was observed a single time. At one end the junction does not follow the germline gene, possibly because of a read error. The chain has TRBV29-1 and TRBJ2-3; the D gene is possibly TRBD2 (5 bases). The germline V gene has CDR1 SQVTM and CDR2 ANQGSEA. This CDR3 is built from 13 residues. The CDR3 coding sequence is TGCAGCGTTGTTAGCGAAACCACAGCTACGCAGTATTTT. It encodes CSVVSETTATQYF.

For this clonotype: This sequence may be a read error, since a much larger clone differs from it by one base. The genes are TRBV24-1 and TRBJ2-5, with 7 bases that match TRBD1. The germline gives CDR1 KGHDR, CDR2 SFDVKD. This CDR3 contains 17 residues. The CDR3 sequence: CATSDGDSRGGIETPYF. CDR3 DNA sequence: TGTGCCACCAGTGATGGGGACAGCAGAGGAGGTATAGAGACCCCGTACTTC.

Regarding this clonotype: Compared with germline, one end of the junction differs, possibly owing to a read error. The CDR3 loop reads CASSHLGAGGNSGELFF. The CDR3, as DNA: TGTGCCAGTAGCCACCTGGGGGCGGGGGGTAACTCCGGGGAGCTGTTTTTT. The V and J genes are TRBV4-2 and TRBJ2-2, with 8 bases fitting TRBD2. Germline V gene data show CDR1 as LGHNA and CDR2 as YNFKEQ. The length of the CDR3 is 17 residues.

The CDR3 sequence is CASSQGNLREGYNEQFF. CDR3 DNA sequence: TGTGCCAGCAGCCAAGGGAATCTTCGGGAGGGCTACAATGAGCAGTTCTTC. This chain connects TRBV4-2 to TRBJ2-1; 8 bases map to TRBD2. The V gene end was trimmed by 1 base and the J gene end by 3 bases; junction bases not matched to a gene: 8. The length of the CDR3 is 17 residues. Germline V gene data show CDR1 as LGHNA and CDR2 as YNFKEQ.

As to this clonotype: This is likely a read error, given that the CDR3 carries no conserved phenylalanine or tryptophan at its end. This chain joins TRBV11-3 and TRBJ2-7; D is possibly TRBD1 (6 bases). Germline CDR1 reads SGHNT; CDR2 reads YENEEA. V was trimmed by 6 bases and J by 8 bases, leaving 23 bases between them. CDR3 length: 15 residues. CDR3 protein: CASRRGGGMANQQYL. CDR3 nucleotides: TGTGCCAGCAGGAGAGGGGGTGGTATGGCCAACCAGCAGTACTTG.

A word on this clonotype: A much larger clone differs from this one at a single base, so this may be a read error. The chain is built from TRBV4-1 and TRBJ2-7; D is unresolved. CDR3 length: 11 amino acids. Germline assignment: CDR1 MGHRA and CDR2 YSYEKL. The CDR3 is CTSSQEYEQYF. CDR3 coding DNA: TGCACCAGCAGCCAAGAGTACGAGCAGTACTTC.

This clonotype was counted a few times. Possible read error: a much larger clone is one base away. This sequence joins TRBV11-2 and TRBJ2-7; D may be TRBD2 (5 bases). The CDR3 length is 14 residues. Germline V lookup: CDR1 SGHAT, CDR2 FQNNGV. The CDR3 DNA reads as TGTACCAGCAGCTTAGATCCGGGGACCTACGAGCAGTACTTC. Encoded protein: CTSSLDPGTYEQYF.

Remarks on this clonotype: Possible read error: a much larger clone is one base away. The chain joins TRBV20-1 to TRBJ1-5, with a weak D call TRBD1 (5 bases). CDR1 and CDR2 from the germline V gene are DFQATT and SNEGSKA (reference sequence). The CDR3 contains 15 residues. V was cut by 0 bases and J by 3 bases, with 12 bases left in between. The CDR3 loop reads CSARDWQGVNQPQHF. The CDR3 nucleotides are TGCAGTGCTAGAGACTGGCAGGGTGTCAATCAGCCCCAGCATTTT.

Only a few counts were recorded for this clonotype. This chain uses TRBV5-6 with TRBJ1-5; TRBD1 might be the D (5 bases). The CDR3 has 14 amino acids. The V end lost 4 bases, the J end lost 11 bases, and 19 bases lay between the germline ends. Germline CDR1 is SGHDT and CDR2 is YYEEEE. The DNA for the CDR3 is TGTGCCAGCAGCCTGCGGGGCGCACTATCGGCCCAGCATTTT. It codes for CASSLRGALSAQHF.

With regard to this clonotype: Its ends do not fully match the called genes, so a read error is possible. The V gene is TRBV11-1, the J gene TRBJ2-7; TRBD1 matches at 7 bases. Germline CDR1 reads SGHAT; CDR2 reads FQDESV (reference sequence). The CDR3 runs 15 residues. DNA for the CDR3: TGTGCCAACAGCTCCTCGGAGAGGGGGCCATACGAACAGTACTTC. This sequence encodes CANSSSERGPYEQYF.

On this clonotype itself: The junction differs from germline at one of its ends, possibly a read error. The V gene is TRBV11-3, the J gene TRBJ2-3, with a weak D call TRBD1 (7 bases). This CDR3 spans 15 amino acids. Per germline, CDR1 SGHNT and CDR2 YENEEA. Here the CDR3 DNA reads TGTACCAGCGGCCTCGCTCTAGGGGGCGGGGTTACGCAGTATTTT. Encoded protein: CTSGLALGGGVTQYF.

Of note for this clonotype: A read error may produce the germline difference seen at one junction end. The CDR3 coding sequence is TGTGCCAGCAGTGAACAGGGGAGGCAGCCCCATTATTTT. Its translation is CASSEQGRQPHYF. The chain is built from TRBV6-1 and TRBJ1-5; D may be TRBD1 (6 bases). The CDR3 consists of 13 residues. Germline lookup yields CDR1 MNHNS and CDR2 SASEGT.

This chain joins TRBV28 and TRBJ1-4; 7 bases line up with TRBD1. This CDR3 has 15 amino acids. Germline V gene lookup returns CDR1 MDHEN and CDR2 SYDVKM. V dropped 10 bases and J dropped 2; count of bases not matched to a gene: 10. CDR3 sequence (DNA): TGTGCCAACAGCCTTATGACAGGGACTAATGAAAAACTGTTTTTT. As protein: CANSLMTGTNEKLFF.

This clonotype was observed a handful of times. The junction and the germline gene differ at one end; a read error may be behind it. The genes are TRBV11-2 and TRBJ1-4; no clear D. Germline-derived CDR1 and CDR2 are SGHAT and FQNNGV. CDR3 length: 15 residues. CDR3 amino acids: CTSSLDRASPVGLFF. The CDR3 DNA follows: TGTACCAGCAGCTTAGATCGTGCCAGCCCGGTTGGACTGTTTTTT. The entire variable domain, with the rest obtained from reference TRBV11-2 and TRBJ1-4, is as follows: EAGVAQSPRYKIIEKRQSVAFWCNPISGHATLYWYQQILGQGPKLLIQFQNNGVVDDSQLPKDRFSAERLKGVDSTLKIQPAKLEDSAVYLCTSSLDRASPVGLFFGSGTQLSVL.

The rearrangement joins TRBV5-5 to TRBJ2-6; 9 bases are shared with TRBD1. CDR3 length: 18 amino acids. CDR1 is SGHKS, CDR2 YYEKEE, per germline (reference sequence). The V gene end was trimmed by 0 bases and the J gene end by 2 bases; junction bases not matched to a gene: 6. The CDR3 loop reads CASSLVITGGTGANVLTF. The CDR3 coding sequence is TGTGCCAGCAGCTTGGTTATAACAGGGGGCACTGGGGCCAACGTCCTGACTTTC.

On this clonotype: A read error may produce the germline difference seen at one junction end. The rearrangement links TRBV11-2 to TRBJ1-1; tentatively, D is TRBD1 (6 bases). Germline loops: CDR1 SGHAT, CDR2 FQNNGV. This CDR3 comprises 14 residues. This CDR3 reads CVSSLVGRDTEAFF. The CDR3 DNA reads as TGTGTCAGCAGCTTAGTCGGGAGGGACACTGAGGCTTTCTTT. Supplemented by reference TRBV11-2 and TRBJ1-1, the full variable domain reads EAGVAQSPRYKIIEKRQSVAFWCNPISGHATLYWYQQILGQGPKLLIQFQNNGVVDDSQLPKDRFSAERLKGVDSTLKIQPAKLEDSAVYLCVSSLVGRDTEAFFGQGTRLTVV.

Comment on this clonotype: One end of the junction does not line up with germline, which may come from a read error. V gene TRBV7-9 combines with J gene TRBJ2-3; tentatively, D is TRBD1 or TRBD2 (5 bases each). Looked up from germline, CDR1 is SEHNR and CDR2 is FQNEAQ (reference sequence). The CDR3 sequence is 12 residues long. CDR3 DNA: TGTGCCAGCAACCGGGGCCTCGATACGCAGTATTTC. Translated, it gives CASNRGLDTQYF.

With respect to this clonotype: At one end, the junction sequence differs from germline, possibly due to a read error. V and J are TRBV4-2 and TRBJ1-1; perhaps TRBD1 as D (6 bases). The CDR3 consists of 17 residues. Germline loops: CDR1 LGHNA, CDR2 YNFKEQ. Written as DNA, the CDR3 is TGCGCCAGCAGCCAACTGACAGGCGGGCCAAGGAACACTGAAGCTTCCTTT. Residues: CASSQLTGGPRNTEASF.

A note on this clonotype: Compared with germline, one end of the junction differs, possibly owing to a read error. The J gene is TRBJ2-7, the V gene TRBV12-3 or TRBV12-4; D is tentatively TRBD1 or TRBD2 (5 bases each). This CDR3 contains 14 residues. DNA for the CDR3: TGTGCCAGCAGGTCCGGGACCCCGGTCCACGACCAGTACTTC. Translation: CASRSGTPVHDQYF.

The chain links TRBV29-1 to TRBJ2-1, with a weak D call TRBD1 (6 bases). CDR3 length: 14 residues. CDR1 SQVTM and CDR2 ANQGSEA come from the germline V gene. V gave up 7 bases and J gave up 6 bases, with 19 bases separating them. DNA of the CDR3: TGCAGCGGTGAGGGGCAGGGGCGAGGCAATGAGCAGTTCTTC. This codes for CSGEGQGRGNEQFF.

The chain recombines TRBV20-1 with TRBJ2-1; unclear D gene. The V gene's germline CDR1 is DFQATT and CDR2 SNEGSKA (reference sequence). This CDR3 has 15 residues. V was clipped by 0 bases and J by 16 bases, with 25 bases between them. CDR3 amino acids: CSARDGRYLYNERFF. The CDR3 DNA is TGCAGTGCTAGAGATGGGCGCTACCTCTACAATGAGCGATTCTTC.

V gene TRBV6-5 combines with J gene TRBJ1-1; TRBD1 agrees at 7 bases. The V segment lost 4 bases and the J segment 4 bases; nucleotides outside the gene matches: 12. This CDR3 spans 16 amino acids. Per germline, CDR1 MNHEY and CDR2 SVGAGI. CDR3 nucleotide sequence: TGTGCCAGCAGTTGCACTCAGGGGGGTTTCGGCACTGAAGCTTTCTTT. Amino acid sequence: CASSCTQGGFGTEAFF.

A remark on this clonotype: Since the CDR3 does not end with the conserved phenylalanine or tryptophan, this likely comes from a read error. The V gene is TRBV29-1, the J gene TRBJ2-7; 10 bases map to TRBD2. Unmatched junction bases numbered 7, after V lost 4 bases and J lost 7 bases. The CDR3 contains 13 residues. CDR1 SQVTM and CDR2 ANQGSEA come from the germline V gene. CDR3 coding DNA: TGCAGCGTTGCGCTAGCGGGAGCGGGTGAGCAGTACTTA. Translation: CSVALAGAGEQYL.